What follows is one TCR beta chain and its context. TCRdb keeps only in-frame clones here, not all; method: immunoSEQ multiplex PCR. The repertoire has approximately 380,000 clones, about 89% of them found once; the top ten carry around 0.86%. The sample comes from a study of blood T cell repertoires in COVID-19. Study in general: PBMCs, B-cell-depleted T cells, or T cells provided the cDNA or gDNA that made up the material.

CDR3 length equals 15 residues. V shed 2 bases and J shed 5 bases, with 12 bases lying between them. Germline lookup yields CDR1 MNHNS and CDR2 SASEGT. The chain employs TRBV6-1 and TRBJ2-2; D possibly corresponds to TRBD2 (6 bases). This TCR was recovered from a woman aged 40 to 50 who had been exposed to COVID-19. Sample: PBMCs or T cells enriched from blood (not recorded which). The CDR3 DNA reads TGTGCCAGCAGTGAACAACTCGGGGGTACCGGGGAGCTGTTTTTT. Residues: CASSEQLGGTGELFF.